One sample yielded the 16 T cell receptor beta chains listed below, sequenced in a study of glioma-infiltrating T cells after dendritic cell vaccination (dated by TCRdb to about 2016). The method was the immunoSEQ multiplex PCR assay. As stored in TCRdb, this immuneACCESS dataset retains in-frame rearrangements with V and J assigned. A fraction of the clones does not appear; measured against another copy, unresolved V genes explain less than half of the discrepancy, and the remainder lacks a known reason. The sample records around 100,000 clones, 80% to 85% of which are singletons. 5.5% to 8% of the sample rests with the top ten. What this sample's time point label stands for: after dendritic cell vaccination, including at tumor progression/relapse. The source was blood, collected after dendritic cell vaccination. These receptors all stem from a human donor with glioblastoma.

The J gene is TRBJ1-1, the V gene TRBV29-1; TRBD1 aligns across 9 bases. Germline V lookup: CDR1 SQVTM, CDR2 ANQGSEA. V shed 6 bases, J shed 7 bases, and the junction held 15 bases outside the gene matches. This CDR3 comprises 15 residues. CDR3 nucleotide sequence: TGCAGCGTCCGCGGACAGGGGCGACTACCTCTTGAAGCTTTCTTT. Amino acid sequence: CSVRGQGRLPLEAFF.

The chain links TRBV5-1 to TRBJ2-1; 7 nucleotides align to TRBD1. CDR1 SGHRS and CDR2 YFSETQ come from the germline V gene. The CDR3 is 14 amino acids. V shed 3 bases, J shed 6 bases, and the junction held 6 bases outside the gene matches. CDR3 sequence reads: CASSSSGQSNEQFF. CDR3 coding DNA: TGCGCCAGCAGCTCTTCGGGACAGAGCAATGAGCAGTTCTTC.

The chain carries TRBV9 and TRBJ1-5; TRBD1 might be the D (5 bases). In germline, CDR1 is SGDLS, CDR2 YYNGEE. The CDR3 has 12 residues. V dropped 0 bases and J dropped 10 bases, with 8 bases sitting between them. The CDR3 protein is CASSVAGGPQHF. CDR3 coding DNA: TGTGCCAGCAGCGTAGCGGGGGGACCCCAGCATTTT.

The CDR3 DNA reads as TGTGCCAGCGGAGGACAGGGCGGGAACACTGAAGCTTTCTTT. It yields the protein CASGGQGGNTEAFF. The J gene is TRBJ1-1, the V gene TRBV5-6; 8 nucleotides line up with TRBD1. V lost 7 bases to trimming and J lost 1 base; unmatched junction nucleotides: 6. This CDR3 has 14 residues. Germline loops: CDR1 SGHDT, CDR2 YYEEEE.

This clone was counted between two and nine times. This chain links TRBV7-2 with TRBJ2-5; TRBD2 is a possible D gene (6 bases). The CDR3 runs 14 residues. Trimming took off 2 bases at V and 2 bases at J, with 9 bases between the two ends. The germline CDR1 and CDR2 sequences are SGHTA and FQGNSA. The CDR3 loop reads CASSLLAQQETQYF. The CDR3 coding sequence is TGTGCCAGCAGCTTACTAGCGCAACAAGAGACCCAGTACTTC.

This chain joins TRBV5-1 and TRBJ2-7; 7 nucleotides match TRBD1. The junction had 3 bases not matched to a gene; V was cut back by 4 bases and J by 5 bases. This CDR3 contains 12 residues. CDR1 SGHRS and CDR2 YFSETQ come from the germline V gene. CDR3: CASSATGNEQYF. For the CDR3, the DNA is TGCGCCAGCAGCGCGACAGGGAACGAGCAGTACTTC. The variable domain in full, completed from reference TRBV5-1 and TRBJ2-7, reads KAGVTQTPRYLIKTRGQQVTLSCSPISGHRSVSWYQQTPGQGLQFLFEYFSETQRNKGNFPGRFSGRQFSNSRSEMNVSTLELGDSALYLCASSATGNEQYFGPGTRLTVT.

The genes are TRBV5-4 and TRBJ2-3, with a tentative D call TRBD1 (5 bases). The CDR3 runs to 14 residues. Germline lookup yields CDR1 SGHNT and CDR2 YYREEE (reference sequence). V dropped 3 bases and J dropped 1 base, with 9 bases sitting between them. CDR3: CASSYLQGTDTQYF. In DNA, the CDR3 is TGTGCCAGCAGCTACTTACAGGGCACAGATACGCAGTATTTT.

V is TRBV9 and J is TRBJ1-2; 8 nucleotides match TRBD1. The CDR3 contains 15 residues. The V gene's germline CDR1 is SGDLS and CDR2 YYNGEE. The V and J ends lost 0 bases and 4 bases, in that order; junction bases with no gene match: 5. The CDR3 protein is CASSVEGQGSYGYTF. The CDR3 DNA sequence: TGTGCCAGCAGCGTAGAAGGACAGGGATCCTATGGCTACACCTTC.

The CDR3: CASSTSMGLTGGYTF. The DNA of the CDR3 is TGTGCCAGTAGTACCTCCATGGGCCTAACGGGGGGCTACACCTTC. This rearrangement joins TRBV19 to TRBJ1-2; D is unresolved. The V end was cut by 4 bases, the J end by 8 bases, with 20 bases between. Germline V CDR1 and CDR2: LNHDA, SQIVND (reference sequence). This CDR3 spans 15 amino acids. Full variable domain (outside the CDR3, taken from reference TRBV19 and TRBJ1-2): DGGITQSPKYLFRKEGQNVTLSCEQNLNHDAMYWYRQDPGQGLRLIYYSQIVNDFQKGDIAEGYSVSREKKESFPLTVTSAQKNPTAFYLCASSTSMGLTGGYTFGSGTRLTVV.

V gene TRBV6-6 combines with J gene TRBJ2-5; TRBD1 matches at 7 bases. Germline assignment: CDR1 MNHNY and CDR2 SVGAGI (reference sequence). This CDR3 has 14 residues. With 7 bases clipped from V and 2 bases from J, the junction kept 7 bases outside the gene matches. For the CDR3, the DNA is TGTGCCAGCACAGACCCGGGACAGCAAGAGACCCAGTACTTC. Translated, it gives CASTDPGQQETQYF.

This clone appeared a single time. CDR3 region: CASRPEASHETQYF. CDR3 DNA: TGTGCCAGCAGGCCGGAGGCCTCCCACGAGACCCAGTACTTC. The chain is built from TRBV6-5 and TRBJ2-5; D possibly corresponds to TRBD2 (5 bases). Germline lookup yields CDR1 MNHEY and CDR2 SVGAGI. This CDR3 comprises 14 residues. Trimming removed 6 bases at V and 5 bases at J, with 16 bases between.

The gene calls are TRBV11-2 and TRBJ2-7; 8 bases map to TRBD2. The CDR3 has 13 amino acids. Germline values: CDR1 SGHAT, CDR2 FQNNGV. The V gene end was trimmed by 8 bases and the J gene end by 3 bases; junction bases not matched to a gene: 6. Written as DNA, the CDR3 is TGTGCCAGCCGCCCGGGAGGGGTCTACGAGCAGTACTTC. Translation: CASRPGGVYEQYF.

The CDR3 is CAISESTGGQPQHF. CDR3 DNA: TGTGCCATCAGTGAGTCGACAGGCGGGCAGCCCCAGCATTTT. V and J are TRBV10-3 and TRBJ1-5, with D possibly matching TRBD1 (6 bases). Germline assignment: CDR1 ENHRY and CDR2 SYGVKD. The length of the CDR3 is 14 residues. V gave up 0 bases and J gave up 7 bases, with 10 bases separating them.

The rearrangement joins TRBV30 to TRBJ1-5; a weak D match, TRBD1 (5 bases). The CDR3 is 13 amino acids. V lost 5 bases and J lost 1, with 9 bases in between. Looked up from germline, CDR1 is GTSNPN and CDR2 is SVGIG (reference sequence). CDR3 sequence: CAWGRGSNQPQHF. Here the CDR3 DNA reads TGTGCCTGGGGAAGGGGCAGCAATCAGCCCCAGCATTTT.

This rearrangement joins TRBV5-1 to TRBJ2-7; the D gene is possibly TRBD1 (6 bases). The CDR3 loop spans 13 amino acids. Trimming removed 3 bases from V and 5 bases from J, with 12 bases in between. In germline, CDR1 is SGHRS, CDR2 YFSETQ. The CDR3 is CASSSPGADEQYF. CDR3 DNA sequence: TGCGCCAGCAGCTCTCCAGGGGCGGACGAGCAGTACTTC.

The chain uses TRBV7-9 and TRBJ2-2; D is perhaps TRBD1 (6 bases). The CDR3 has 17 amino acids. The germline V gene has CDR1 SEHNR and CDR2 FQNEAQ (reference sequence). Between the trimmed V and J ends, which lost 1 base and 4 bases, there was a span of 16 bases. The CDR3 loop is CASSLGQGRSSTGELFF. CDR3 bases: TGTGCCAGCAGCTTAGGGCAGGGGCGCAGCAGCACCGGGGAGCTGTTTTTT.